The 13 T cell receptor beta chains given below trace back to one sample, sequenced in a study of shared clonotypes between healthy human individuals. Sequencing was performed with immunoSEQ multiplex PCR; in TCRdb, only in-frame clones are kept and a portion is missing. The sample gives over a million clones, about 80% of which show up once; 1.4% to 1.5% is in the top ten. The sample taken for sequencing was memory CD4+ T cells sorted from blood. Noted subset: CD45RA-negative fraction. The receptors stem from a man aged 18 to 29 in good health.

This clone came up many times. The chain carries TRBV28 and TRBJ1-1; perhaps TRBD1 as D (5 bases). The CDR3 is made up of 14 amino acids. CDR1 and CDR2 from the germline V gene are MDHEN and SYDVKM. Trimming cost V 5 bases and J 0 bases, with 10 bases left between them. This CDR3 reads CASSKSGMNTEAFF. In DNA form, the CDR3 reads TGTGCCAGCAGTAAGTCAGGGATGAACACTGAAGCTTTCTTT. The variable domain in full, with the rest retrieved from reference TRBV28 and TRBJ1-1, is DVKVTQSSRYLVKRTGEKVFLECVQDMDHENMFWYRQDPGLGLRLIYFSYDVKMKEKGDIPEGYSVSREKKERFSLILESASTNQTSMYLCASSKSGMNTEAFFGQGTRLTVV.

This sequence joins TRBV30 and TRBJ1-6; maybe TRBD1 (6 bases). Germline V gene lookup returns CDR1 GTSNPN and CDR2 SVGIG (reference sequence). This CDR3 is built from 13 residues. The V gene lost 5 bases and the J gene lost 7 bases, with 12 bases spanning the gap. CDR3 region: CAWAQGRNSPLHF. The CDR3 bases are TGTGCCTGGGCCCAGGGGAGGAATTCACCCCTCCACTTT.

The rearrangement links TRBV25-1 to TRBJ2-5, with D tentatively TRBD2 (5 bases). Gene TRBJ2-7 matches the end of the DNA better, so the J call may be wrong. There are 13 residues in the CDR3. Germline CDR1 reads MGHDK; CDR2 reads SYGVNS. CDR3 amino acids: CASSELPGNEQYF. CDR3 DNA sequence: TGTGCCAGCAGTGAATTACCGGGGAACGAGCAGTACTTC.

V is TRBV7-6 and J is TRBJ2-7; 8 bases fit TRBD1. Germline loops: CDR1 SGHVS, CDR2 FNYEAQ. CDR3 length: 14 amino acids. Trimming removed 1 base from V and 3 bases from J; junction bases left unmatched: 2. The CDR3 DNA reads TGTGCCAGCAGCTTAGGAGACAGGGGCTACGAGCAGTACTTC. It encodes CASSLGDRGYEQYF.

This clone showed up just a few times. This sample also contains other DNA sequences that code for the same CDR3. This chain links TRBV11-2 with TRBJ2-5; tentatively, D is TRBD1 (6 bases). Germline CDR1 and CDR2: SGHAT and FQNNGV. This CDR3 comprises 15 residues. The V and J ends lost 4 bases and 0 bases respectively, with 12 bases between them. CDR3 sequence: CASSWTDSYQETQYF. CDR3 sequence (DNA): TGTGCCAGCAGCTGGACAGACTCGTACCAAGAGACCCAGTACTTC.

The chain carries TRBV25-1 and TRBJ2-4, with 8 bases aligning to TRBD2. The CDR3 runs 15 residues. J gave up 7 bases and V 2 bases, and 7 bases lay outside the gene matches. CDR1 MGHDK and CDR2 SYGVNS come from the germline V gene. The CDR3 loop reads CASSERGGRVNIQYF. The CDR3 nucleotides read TGTGCCAGCAGTGAACGCGGGGGGAGGGTGAACATTCAGTACTTC. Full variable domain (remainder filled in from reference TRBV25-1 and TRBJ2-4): EADIYQTPRYLVIGTGKKITLECSQTMGHDKMYWYQQDPGMELHLIHYSYGVNSTEKGDLSSESTVSRIRTEHFPLTLESARPSHTSQYLCASSERGGRVNIQYFGAGTRLSVL.

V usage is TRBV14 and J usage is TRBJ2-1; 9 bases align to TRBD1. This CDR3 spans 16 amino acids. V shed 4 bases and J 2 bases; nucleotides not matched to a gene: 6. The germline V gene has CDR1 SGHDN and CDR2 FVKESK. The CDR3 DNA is TGTGCCAGCAGCCTACGGGGGACAGGGACCTACAATGAGCAGTTCTTC. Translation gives CASSLRGTGTYNEQFF.

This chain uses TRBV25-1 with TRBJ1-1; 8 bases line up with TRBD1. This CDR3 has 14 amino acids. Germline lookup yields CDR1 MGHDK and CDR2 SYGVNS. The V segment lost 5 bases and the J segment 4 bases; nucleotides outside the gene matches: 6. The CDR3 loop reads CASSPTGAATEAFF. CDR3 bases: TGTGCCAGCAGTCCGACAGGGGCGGCCACTGAAGCTTTCTTT.

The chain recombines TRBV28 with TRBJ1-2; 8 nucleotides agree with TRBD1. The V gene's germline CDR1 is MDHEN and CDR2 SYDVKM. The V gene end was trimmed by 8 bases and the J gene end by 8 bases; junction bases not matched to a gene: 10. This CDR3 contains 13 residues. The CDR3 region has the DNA TGTGCCAGCGGAACAGGGGGACCCTTAGGCTACACCTTC. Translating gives CASGTGGPLGYTF.

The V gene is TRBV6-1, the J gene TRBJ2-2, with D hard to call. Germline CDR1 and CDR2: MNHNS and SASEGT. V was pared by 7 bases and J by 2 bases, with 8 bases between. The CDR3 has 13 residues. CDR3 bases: TGTGCCAGCAACGAGGACAACACCGGGGAGCTGTTTTTT. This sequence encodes CASNEDNTGELFF.

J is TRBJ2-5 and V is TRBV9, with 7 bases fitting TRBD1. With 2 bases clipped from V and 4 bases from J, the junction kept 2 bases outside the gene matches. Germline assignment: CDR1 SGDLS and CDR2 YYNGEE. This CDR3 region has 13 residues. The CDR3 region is CASSVDRAETQYF. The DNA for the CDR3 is TGTGCCAGCAGCGTTGACAGGGCAGAGACCCAGTACTTC.

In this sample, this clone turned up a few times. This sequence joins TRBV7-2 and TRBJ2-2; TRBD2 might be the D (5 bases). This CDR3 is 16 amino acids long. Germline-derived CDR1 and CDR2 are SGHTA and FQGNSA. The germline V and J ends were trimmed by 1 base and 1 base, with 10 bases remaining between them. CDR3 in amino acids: CASSLGGGLNTGELFF. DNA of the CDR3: TGTGCCAGCAGCTTAGGCGGCGGGTTGAACACCGGGGAGCTGTTTTTT.

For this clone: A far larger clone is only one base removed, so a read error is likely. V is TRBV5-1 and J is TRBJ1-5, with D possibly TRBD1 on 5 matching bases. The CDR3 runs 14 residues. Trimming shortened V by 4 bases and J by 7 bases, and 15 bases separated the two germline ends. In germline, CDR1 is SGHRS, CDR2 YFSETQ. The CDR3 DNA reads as TGCGCCAGCAGCCCTTTGACAGAGGAACAGCCCCAGCATTTT. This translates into CASSPLTEEQPQHF.